This is a list of T cell receptor beta chains from one sample in a study of T cell responses to AZD1222 COVID-19 vaccine. The assay was immunoSEQ multiplex PCR, and TCRdb's table has in-frame clones only and misses some. The data show about 130,000 clones, 80% to 95% seen once. Sequencing used peripheral blood, obtained 28 days after the second AZD1222 dose. All receptors come from an adult who received the AZD1222 COVID-19 vaccine. Each CDR3 is given with its conserved first and last residue. The order of the fields is J gene, clone size, V gene, D gene, CDR3 protein, CDR3 DNA. The D gene is left open where the match is weak. The size field is filled for only some rows; it gives once, few, many or a size class.

TRBJ2-1 | once | TRBV19 | - | CASSISSDYNEQFF | TGTGCCAGTAGTATTAGTTCAGACTACAATGAGCAGTTCTTC
TRBJ1-1 | - | TRBV20-1 | - | CSASAGIAFF | TGCAGTGCTAGCGCAGGGATAGCTTTCTTT
TRBJ1-6 | - | TRBV5-6 | TRBD1 | CASSLLDRVETPLHF | TGTGCCAGCAGCCTTCTTGACAGGGTAGAGACACCCCTCCACTTT
TRBJ2-1 | - | TRBV12-3/TRBV12-4 | - | CASSQGGWNEQFF | TGTGCCAGCTCCCAGGGGGGTTGGAATGAGCAGTTCTTC
TRBJ1-4 | - | TRBV5-1 | - | CASSGHPLTPNEKLFF | TGCGCCAGCAGCGGACACCCTCTAACGCCTAATGAAAAACTGTTTTTT
TRBJ1-4 | - | TRBV5-6 | TRBD1 | CASSAFGGTDEKLFF | TGTGCCAGCAGCGCATTCGGAGGGACAGATGAAAAACTGTTTTTT
TRBJ1-1 | - | TRBV4-1 | - | CASSPKQGQNTEAFF | TGCGCCAGCAGCCCCAAGCAGGGGCAGAACACTGAAGCTTTCTTT
TRBJ1-4 | - | TRBV15 | - | CATSRRAYEKLFF | TGTGCCACCAGCAGAAGGGCCTATGAAAAACTGTTTTTT
TRBJ2-4 | - | TRBV3-1/TRBV3-2 | TRBD1 | CASSPARAETGVAKNIQYF | TGTGCCAGCAGCCCAGCCCGGGCAGAGACAGGGGTAGCCAAAAACATTCAGTACTTC
TRBJ2-3 | - | TRBV27 | - | CASSLGLTDTQYF | TGTGCCAGCAGTTTGGGGCTTACAGATACGCAGTATTTT
TRBJ1-2 | many | TRBV6-4 | TRBD1 | CASSDAMTGGDIAGYTF | TGTGCCAGCAGTGACGCTATGACAGGGGGCGATATCGCCGGCTACACCTTC
TRBJ1-1 | - | TRBV6-1 | - | CASSDLGAVATEAFF | TGTGCCAGCAGTGACCTGGGGGCGGTGGCCACTGAAGCTTTCTTT
TRBJ1-5 | - | TRBV30 | - | CAWSRQSNQPQHF | TGTGCCTGGAGCCGGCAGTCTAATCAGCCCCAGCATTTT
TRBJ2-3 | once | TRBV3-1/TRBV3-2 | - | CASSPGATPDTQYF | TGTGCCAGCAGCCCGGGGGCAACCCCAGATACGCAGTATTTT
TRBJ2-7 | once | TRBV5-1 | - | CASSLGSGVSYEQYF | TGCGCCAGCAGCTTGGGTTCTGGGGTCTCCTACGAGCAGTACTTC
TRBJ1-2 | - | TRBV18 | - | CASSPPTGANYGYTF | TGTGCCAGCTCACCACCGACCGGAGCTAACTATGGCTACACCTTC
TRBJ1-2 | once | TRBV9 | TRBD1 | CASSGTGAGYGYTF | TGTGCCAGCAGCGGGACAGGGGCGGGATATGGCTACACCTTC
TRBJ2-7 | once | TRBV6-2/TRBV6-3 | - | CASSYPAARPGTYEQYF | TGTGCCAGCAGTTACCCCGCCGCCAGGCCAGGAACCTACGAGCAGTACTTC
TRBJ1-1 | - | TRBV7-9 | - | CAFLRFSAAVPEAFF | TGTGCCTTTCTCAGGTTTTCGGCGGCGGTCCCCGAAGCTTTCTTT
TRBJ1-6 | - | TRBV5-1 | TRBD1 | CASSLDLRGRGSPLHF | TGCGCCAGCAGCCTAGACCTGAGGGGGCGAGGGTCACCCCTCCACTTT
TRBJ1-5 | - | TRBV27 | - | CASSFGPGRGQGQPQHF | TGTGCCAGCAGTTTCGGTCCGGGTAGAGGGCAAGGTCAGCCCCAGCATTTT
TRBJ2-6 | - | TRBV7-9 | - | CASSHRGPGANVLTF | TGTGCCAGCAGCCACCGGGGACCCGGGGCCAACGTCCTGACTTTC
TRBJ2-4 | - | TRBV11-1 | - | CASSLLGLAKNIQYF | TGTGCCAGCAGCTTATTGGGACTAGCCAAAAACATTCAGTACTTC
TRBJ1-2 | - | TRBV6-5 | TRBD1 | CASRETGGSVGYTF | TGTGCCAGCAGGGAGACAGGGGGCTCAGTTGGCTACACCTTC
TRBJ1-6 | - | TRBV10-3 | - | CAIRQSSYNSPLHF | TGTGCCATCAGGCAGAGCTCCTATAATTCACCCCTCCACTTT
TRBJ2-7 | - | TRBV6-2/TRBV6-3 | TRBD1 | CASSPPGQATYEQYF | TGTGCCAGCAGTCCCCCGGGACAGGCCACCTACGAGCAGTACTTC
TRBJ1-1 | - | TRBV19 | - | CASSIGHKLEAFF | TGTGCCAGTAGTATAGGCCACAAACTTGAAGCTTTCTTT
TRBJ2-1 | - | TRBV3-1/TRBV3-2 | TRBD1 | CASSQDRGQRISEQFF | TGTGCCAGCAGCCAAGATAGGGGGCAGCGAATCTCAGAGCAGTTCTTC
TRBJ1-6 | - | TRBV11-2 | TRBD1 | CASSLYRGGQAGSPLHF | TGTGCCAGCAGCTTATACAGGGGAGGACAGGCTGGCTCACCCCTCCACTTT
TRBJ1-2 | - | TRBV6-1 | - | CASSTRQQGYTF | TGTGCCAGCAGTACCCGTCAGCAGGGCTACACCTTC
TRBJ1-2 | - | TRBV28 | TRBD1 | CASSTGVYGYTF | TGTGCCAGCAGTACAGGGGTCTATGGCTACACCTTC
TRBJ1-6 | - | TRBV19 | TRBD1 | CASSSGTGFNSPLHF | TGTGCCAGTAGTAGCGGGACAGGGTTTAACTCACCCCTCCACTTT
TRBJ2-7 | - | TRBV11-2 | TRBD1 | CASSRGSGQGYEQYF | TGTGCCAGCAGCCGGGGATCGGGACAGGGCTACGAGCAGTACTTC
TRBJ1-2 | few | TRBV5-5 | TRBD1 | CASSLRFWTRGQNGYTF | TGTGCCAGCAGCTTGAGGTTTTGGACCAGGGGGCAGAATGGCTACACCTTC
TRBJ2-7 | many | TRBV2 | - | CASNLFDGSDEQYF | TGTGCCAGCAACCTATTCGACGGGTCAGACGAGCAGTACTTC
TRBJ1-2 | - | TRBV19 | - | CASSSPSENYGYTF | TGTGCCAGTAGTAGCCCCTCGGAGAACTATGGCTACACCTTC
TRBJ1-4 | - | TRBV30 | TRBD1 | CAWSAQGATNEKLFF | TGTGCCTGGAGTGCCCAGGGGGCAACTAATGAAAAACTGTTTTTT
TRBJ2-3 | - | TRBV5-6 | TRBD2 | CASSLAGGRDTQYF | TGTGCCAGCAGCTTAGCGGGGGGCCGGGATACGCAGTATTTT
TRBJ2-7 | - | TRBV14 | TRBD2 | CASSPGGGEQYF | TGTGCCAGCAGCCCGGGGGGAGGCGAGCAGTACTTC
TRBJ1-1 | - | TRBV20-1 | - | CSASNMNTEAFF | TGCAGTGCTAGTAACATGAACACTGAAGCTTTCTTT
TRBJ2-1 | - | TRBV5-1 | TRBD1 | CASSPGTGGYNEQFF | TGCGCCAGCAGCCCGGGGACAGGGGGGTACAATGAGCAGTTCTTC
TRBJ1-1 | - | TRBV11-3 | - | CASSLGAISTEAFF | TGTGCCAGCAGCCTCGGGGCGATAAGCACTGAAGCTTTCTTT
TRBJ1-1 | - | TRBV28 | - | CASNQNTEAFF | TGTGCCAGCAACCAGAACACTGAAGCTTTCTTT
TRBJ1-3 | - | TRBV7-2 | - | CASSPTRRNSGNTIYF | TGTGCCAGCAGCCCTACTAGGAGAAACTCTGGAAACACCATATATTTT
TRBJ1-5 | - | TRBV6-1 | - | CASSEVRDPQPQHF | TGTGCCAGCAGTGAAGTCAGGGACCCACAGCCCCAGCATTTT
TRBJ2-2 | - | TRBV18 | - | CASSPMEGRNTGELFF | TGTGCCAGCTCACCCATGGAGGGACGGAACACCGGGGAGCTGTTTTTT
TRBJ1-2 | - | TRBV2 | - | CAREQGGGYTF | TGTGCCAGAGAACAGGGCGGAGGCTACACCTTC
TRBJ2-3 | - | TRBV9 | TRBD1 | CASSPTTQGTDTQYF | TGTGCCAGCAGCCCCACTACACAGGGGACAGATACGCAGTATTTT
TRBJ1-1 | - | TRBV4-3 | - | CASSQGEGGTEAFF | TGCGCCAGCAGCCAAGGGGAGGGTGGCACTGAAGCTTTCTTT
TRBJ1-3 | once | TRBV14 | TRBD1 | CASSLQGVFGNTIYF | TGTGCCAGCAGCCTACAGGGGGTGTTTGGAAACACCATATATTTT
TRBJ1-2 | - | TRBV11-1 | TRBD1 | CASSAPGTGANYGYTF | TGTGCCAGCAGCGCACCCGGGACAGGGGCTAACTATGGCTACACCTTC
TRBJ2-1 | - | TRBV28 | - | CASSPPAGKGLDEQFF | TGTGCCAGCAGCCCCCCGGCGGGTAAGGGTCTCGATGAGCAGTTCTTC
TRBJ1-2 | - | TRBV19 | TRBD1 | CASRFETGGAYGYTF | TGTGCCAGTAGATTTGAAACAGGGGGCGCGTATGGCTACACCTTC
TRBJ1-4 | - | TRBV6-5 | TRBD1 | CASSYSGTAEKLFF | TGTGCCAGCAGTTACTCCGGGACAGCAGAAAAACTGTTTTTT
TRBJ1-2 | - | TRBV6-5 | - | CASSSIWTPNYGYTF | TGTGCCAGCAGTTCTATTTGGACTCCAAACTATGGCTACACCTTC
TRBJ2-1 | - | TRBV18 | - | CASSLQEKQFF | TGTGCCAGCTCGTTACAGGAAAAGCAGTTCTTC
TRBJ2-1 | - | TRBV19 | TRBD2 | CASSISSGGFSYNEQFF | TGTGCCAGTAGTATATCTAGCGGGGGGTTTTCCTACAATGAGCAGTTCTTC